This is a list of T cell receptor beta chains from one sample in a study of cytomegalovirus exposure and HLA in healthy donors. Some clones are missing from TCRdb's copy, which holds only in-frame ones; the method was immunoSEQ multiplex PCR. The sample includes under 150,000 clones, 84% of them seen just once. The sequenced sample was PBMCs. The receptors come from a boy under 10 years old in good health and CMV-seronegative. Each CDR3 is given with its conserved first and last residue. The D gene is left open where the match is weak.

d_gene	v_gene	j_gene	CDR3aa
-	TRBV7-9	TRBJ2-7	CSSSLQNRVGSYEQYF
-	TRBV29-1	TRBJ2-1	CSVAELEGQFF
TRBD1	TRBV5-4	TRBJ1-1	CASSLTGGTNTEAFF
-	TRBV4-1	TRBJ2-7	CASSQVRGILSYEQYF
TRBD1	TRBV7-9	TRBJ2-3	CASSAGTGFTDTQYF
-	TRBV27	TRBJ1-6	CASSSRQVYSYNSPLHF
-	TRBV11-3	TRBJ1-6	CASRSPGGPLHF
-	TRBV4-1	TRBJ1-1	CASSQVMGSNTEAFF
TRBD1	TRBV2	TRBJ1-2	CASSLDRGRVSGYTF
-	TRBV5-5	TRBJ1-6	CASSLGGRNSPLHF
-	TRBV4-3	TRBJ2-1	CASSQGPGLLNEQFF